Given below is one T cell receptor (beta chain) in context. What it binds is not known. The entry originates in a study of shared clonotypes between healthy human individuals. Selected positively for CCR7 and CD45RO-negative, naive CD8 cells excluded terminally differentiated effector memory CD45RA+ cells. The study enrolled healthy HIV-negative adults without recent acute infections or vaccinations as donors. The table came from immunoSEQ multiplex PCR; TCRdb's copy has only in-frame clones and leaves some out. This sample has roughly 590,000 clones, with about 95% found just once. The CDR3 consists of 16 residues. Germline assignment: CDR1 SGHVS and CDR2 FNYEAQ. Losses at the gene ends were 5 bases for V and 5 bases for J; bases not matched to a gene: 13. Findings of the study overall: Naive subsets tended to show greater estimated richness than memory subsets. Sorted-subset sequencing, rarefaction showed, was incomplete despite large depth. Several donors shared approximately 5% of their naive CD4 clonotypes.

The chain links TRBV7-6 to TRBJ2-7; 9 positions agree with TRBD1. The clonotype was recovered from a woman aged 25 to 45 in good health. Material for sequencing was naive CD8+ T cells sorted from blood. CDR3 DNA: TGTGCCAGCAGCCGAATTGCGGGACAGGGCACCCACGAGCAGTACTTC. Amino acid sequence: CASSRIAGQGTHEQYF.